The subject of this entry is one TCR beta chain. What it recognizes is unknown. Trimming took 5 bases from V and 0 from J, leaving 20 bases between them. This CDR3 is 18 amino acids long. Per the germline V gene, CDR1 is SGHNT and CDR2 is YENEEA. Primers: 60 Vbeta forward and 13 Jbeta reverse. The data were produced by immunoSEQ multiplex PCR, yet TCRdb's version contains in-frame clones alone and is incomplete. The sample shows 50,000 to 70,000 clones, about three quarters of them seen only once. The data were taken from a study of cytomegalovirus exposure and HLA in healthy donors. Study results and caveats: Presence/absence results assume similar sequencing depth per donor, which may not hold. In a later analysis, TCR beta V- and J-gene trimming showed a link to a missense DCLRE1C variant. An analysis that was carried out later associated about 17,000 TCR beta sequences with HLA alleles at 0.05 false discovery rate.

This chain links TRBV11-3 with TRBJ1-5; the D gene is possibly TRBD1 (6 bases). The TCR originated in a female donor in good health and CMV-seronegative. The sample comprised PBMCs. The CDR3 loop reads CASSPRDTDKNSNQPQHF. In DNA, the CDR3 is TGTGCCAGCAGCCCCCGGGACACTGACAAAAATAGCAATCAGCCCCAGCATTTT. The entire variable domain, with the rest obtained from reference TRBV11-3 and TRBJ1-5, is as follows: EAGVVQSPRYKIIEKKQPVAFWCNPISGHNTLYWYLQNLGQGPELLIRYENEEAVDDSQLPKDRFSAERLKGVDSTLKIQPAELGDSAVYLCASSPRDTDKNSNQPQHFGDGTRLSIL.